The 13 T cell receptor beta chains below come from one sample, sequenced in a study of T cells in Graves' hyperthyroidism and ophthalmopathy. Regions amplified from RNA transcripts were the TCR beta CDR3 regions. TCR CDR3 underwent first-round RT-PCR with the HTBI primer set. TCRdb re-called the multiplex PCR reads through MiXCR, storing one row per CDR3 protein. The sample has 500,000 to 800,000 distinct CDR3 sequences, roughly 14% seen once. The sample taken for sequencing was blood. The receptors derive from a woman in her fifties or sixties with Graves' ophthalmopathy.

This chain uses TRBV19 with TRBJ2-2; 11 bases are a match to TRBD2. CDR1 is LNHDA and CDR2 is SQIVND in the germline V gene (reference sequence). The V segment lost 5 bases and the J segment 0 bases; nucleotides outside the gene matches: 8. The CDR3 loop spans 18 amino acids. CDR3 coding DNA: TGTGCCAGTAGTTCACTAGCGGGAGCACTATCGAACACCGGGGAGCTGTTTTTT. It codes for CASSSLAGALSNTGELFF.

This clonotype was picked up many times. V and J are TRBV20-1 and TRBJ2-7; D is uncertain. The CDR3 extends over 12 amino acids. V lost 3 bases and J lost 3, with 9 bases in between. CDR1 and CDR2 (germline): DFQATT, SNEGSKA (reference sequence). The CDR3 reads CSARVADYEQYF. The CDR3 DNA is TGCAGTGCTAGGGTGGCGGACTACGAGCAGTACTTC.

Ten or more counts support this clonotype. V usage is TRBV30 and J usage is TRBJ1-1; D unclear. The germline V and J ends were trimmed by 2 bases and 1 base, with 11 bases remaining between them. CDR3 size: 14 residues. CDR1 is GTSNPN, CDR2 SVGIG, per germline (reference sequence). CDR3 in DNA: TGTGCCTGGAGTCCCGGGCCCAGGAACACTGAAGCTTTCTTT. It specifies CAWSPGPRNTEAFF.

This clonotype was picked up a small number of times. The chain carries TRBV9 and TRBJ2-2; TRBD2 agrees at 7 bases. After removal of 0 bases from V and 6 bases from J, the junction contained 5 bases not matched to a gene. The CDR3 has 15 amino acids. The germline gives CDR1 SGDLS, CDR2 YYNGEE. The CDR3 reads CASSVEAGESGELFF. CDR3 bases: TGTGCCAGCAGCGTAGAGGCGGGAGAGTCCGGGGAGCTGTTTTTT.

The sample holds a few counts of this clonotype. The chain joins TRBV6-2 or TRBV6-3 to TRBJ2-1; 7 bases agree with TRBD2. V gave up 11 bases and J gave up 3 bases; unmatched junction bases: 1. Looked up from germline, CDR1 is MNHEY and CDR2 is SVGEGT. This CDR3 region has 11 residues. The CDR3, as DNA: TGTGCCGGGGGGGACTACAATGAGCAGTTCTTC. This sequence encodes CAGGDYNEQFF.

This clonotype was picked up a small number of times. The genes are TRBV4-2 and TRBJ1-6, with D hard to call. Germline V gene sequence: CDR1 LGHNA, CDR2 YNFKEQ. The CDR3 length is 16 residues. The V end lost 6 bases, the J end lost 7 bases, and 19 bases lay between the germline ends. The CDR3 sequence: CASRPRLQNSNSPLHF. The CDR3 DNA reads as TGTGCCAGCAGGCCAAGATTACAGAACAGCAATTCACCCCTCCACTTT.

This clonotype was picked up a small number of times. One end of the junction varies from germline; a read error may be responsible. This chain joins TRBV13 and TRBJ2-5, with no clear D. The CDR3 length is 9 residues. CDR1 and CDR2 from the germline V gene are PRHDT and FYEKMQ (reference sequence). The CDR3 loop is CASSLGRNF. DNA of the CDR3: TGTGCCAGCAGCTTAGGCCGGAACTTC. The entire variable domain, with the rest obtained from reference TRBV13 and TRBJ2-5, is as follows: AAGVIQSPRHLIKEKRETATLKCYPIPRHDTVYWYQQGPGQDPQFLISFYEKMQSDKGSIPDRFSAQQFSDYHSELNMSSLELGDSALYFCASSLGRNFGPGTRLLVL.

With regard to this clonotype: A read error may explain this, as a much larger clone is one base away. The CDR3 protein is CASSPQREHEQFF. CDR3 DNA: TGTGCCAGCTCACCACAACGGGAGCACGAGCAGTTCTTC. The V call is TRBV18, the J call TRBJ2-1; D may be TRBD2 (6 bases). The germline CDR1 and CDR2 sequences are KGHSH and LQKENI. The V and J ends lost 1 base and 10 bases respectively, with 11 bases between them. CDR3 size: 13 residues.

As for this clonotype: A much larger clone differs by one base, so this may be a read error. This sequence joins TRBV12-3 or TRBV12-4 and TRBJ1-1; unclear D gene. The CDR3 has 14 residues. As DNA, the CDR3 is TGTGCCAGCGGTTTAAAGGGCACGAACACTGAAGCTTTCTTT. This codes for CASGLKGTNTEAFF.

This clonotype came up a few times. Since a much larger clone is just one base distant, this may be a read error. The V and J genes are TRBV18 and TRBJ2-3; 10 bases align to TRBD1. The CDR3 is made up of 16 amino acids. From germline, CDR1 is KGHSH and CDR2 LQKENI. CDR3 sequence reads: CAGSPLDRGITDTQYF. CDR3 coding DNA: TGTGCCGGCTCACCATTGGACAGGGGGATAACAGATACGCAGTATTTT.

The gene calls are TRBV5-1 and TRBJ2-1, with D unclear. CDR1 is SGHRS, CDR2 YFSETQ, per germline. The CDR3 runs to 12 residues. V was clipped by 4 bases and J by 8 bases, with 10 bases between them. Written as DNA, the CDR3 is TGCGCCAGCAGCCCCCGATTAGATGAGCAGTTCTTC. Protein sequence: CASSPRLDEQFF.

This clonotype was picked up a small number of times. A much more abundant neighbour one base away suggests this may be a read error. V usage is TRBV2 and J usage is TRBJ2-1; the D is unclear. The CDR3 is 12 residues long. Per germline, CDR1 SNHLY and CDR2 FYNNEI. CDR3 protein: CASGDGVGEQFF. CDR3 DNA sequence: TGTGCCAGCGGTGATGGGGTGGGTGAGCAGTTCTTC.

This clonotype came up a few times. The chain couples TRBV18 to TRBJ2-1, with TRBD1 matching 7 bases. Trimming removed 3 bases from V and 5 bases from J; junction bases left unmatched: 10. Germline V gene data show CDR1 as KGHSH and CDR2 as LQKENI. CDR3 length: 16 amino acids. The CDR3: CASSPETGRGHNEQFF. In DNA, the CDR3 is TGTGCCAGCTCACCCGAGACAGGGAGAGGTCACAATGAGCAGTTCTTC.